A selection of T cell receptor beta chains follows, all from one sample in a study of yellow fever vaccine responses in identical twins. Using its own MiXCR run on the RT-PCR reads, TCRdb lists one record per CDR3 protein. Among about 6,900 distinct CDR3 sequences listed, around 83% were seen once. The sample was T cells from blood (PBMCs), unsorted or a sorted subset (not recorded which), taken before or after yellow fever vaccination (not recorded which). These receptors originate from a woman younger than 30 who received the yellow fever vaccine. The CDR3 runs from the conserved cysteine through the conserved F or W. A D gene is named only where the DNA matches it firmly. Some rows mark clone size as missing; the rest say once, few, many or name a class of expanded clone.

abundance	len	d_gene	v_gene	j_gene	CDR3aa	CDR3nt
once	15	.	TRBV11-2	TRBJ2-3	CASSFLPGGTDTQYF	TGTGCCAGCAGCTTTCTCCCTGGGGGCACAGATACGCAGTATTTT
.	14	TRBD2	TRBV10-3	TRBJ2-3	CASSGLAGADTQYF	TGTGCCAGCAGTGGACTAGCGGGAGCAGATACGCAGTATTTT
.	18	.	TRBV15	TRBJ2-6	CATSRDGAVRSGANVLTF	TGTGCCACCAGCAGAGATGGGGCGGTCCGATCTGGGGCCAACGTCCTGACTTTC
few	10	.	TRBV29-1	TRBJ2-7	CSVVSGEQYF	TGCAGCGTTGTATCCGGCGAGCAGTACTTC
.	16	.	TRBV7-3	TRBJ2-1	CASGGAGSRSYNEQFF	TGTGCCAGCGGGGGGGCGGGGTCCCGCTCCTACAATGAGCAGTTCTTC
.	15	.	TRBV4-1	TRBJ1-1	CASSQTQGTNTEAFF	TGCGCCAGCAGCCAGACCCAGGGGACGAACACTGAAGCTTTCTTT
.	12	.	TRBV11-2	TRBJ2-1	CASSSGHTEQFF	TGTGCCAGCAGCTCCGGACACACTGAGCAGTTCTTC
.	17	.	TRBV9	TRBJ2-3	CASSEGPGPRSGDTQYF	TGTGCCAGCAGCGAAGGACCCGGGCCGCGGAGTGGAGATACGCAGTATTTT
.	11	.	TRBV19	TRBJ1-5	CAGGDNQPQHF	TGTGCAGGGGGTGATAATCAGCCCCAGCATTTT
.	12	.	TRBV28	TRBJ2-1	CASSFGPNEQFF	TGTGCCAGCAGTTTCGGCCCCAATGAGCAGTTCTTC
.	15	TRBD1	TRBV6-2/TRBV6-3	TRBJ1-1	CASSYDRAADTEAFF	TGTGCCAGCAGTTATGACAGGGCCGCAGACACTGAAGCTTTCTTT
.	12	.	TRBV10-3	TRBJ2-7	CAISTPAGEQYF	TGTGCCATCAGTACCCCGGCTGGGGAGCAGTACTTC
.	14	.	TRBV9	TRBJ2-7	CASSVAPGTYEQYF	TGTGCCAGCAGCGTAGCTCCAGGAACCTACGAGCAGTACTTC
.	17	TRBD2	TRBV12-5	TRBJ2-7	CASGKDWTRSESYEQYF	TGTGCTAGTGGTAAAGATTGGACTAGGTCAGAATCCTACGAGCAGTACTTC
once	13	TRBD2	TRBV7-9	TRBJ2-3	CASTSGSTDTQYF	TGTGCCAGCACTAGCGGGAGTACAGATACGCAGTATTTT
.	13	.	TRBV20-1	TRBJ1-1	CSALGEGATEAFF	TGCAGTGCTCTAGGCGAGGGTGCCACTGAAGCTTTCTTT
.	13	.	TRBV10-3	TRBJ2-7	CAISADSSYEQYF	TGTGCCATCAGTGCTGACAGCTCCTACGAGCAGTACTTC
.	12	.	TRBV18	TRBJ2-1	CASSPGIGEQFF	TGTGCCAGCTCACCTGGGATCGGGGAGCAGTTCTTC
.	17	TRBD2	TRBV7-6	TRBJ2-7	CASSLGVAGDLSYEQYF	TGTGCCAGCAGCTTAGGCGTAGCGGGAGACCTCTCCTACGAGCAGTACTTC
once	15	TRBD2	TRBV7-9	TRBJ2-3	CASSLRGGDSDTQYF	TGTGCCAGCAGCTTACGTGGGGGGGACTCAGATACGCAGTATTTT
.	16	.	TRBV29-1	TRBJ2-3	CSVEGGKLAVRDTQYF	TGCAGCGTTGAAGGTGGGAAACTAGCAGTCCGTGATACGCAGTATTTT
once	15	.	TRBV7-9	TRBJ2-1	CASSLTIGTAHEQFF	TGTGCCAGCAGCTTAACGATAGGCACCGCTCATGAGCAGTTCTTC
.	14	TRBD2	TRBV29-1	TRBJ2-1	CSGGLADSYNEQFF	TGCAGCGGGGGACTAGCGGACTCCTACAATGAGCAGTTCTTC
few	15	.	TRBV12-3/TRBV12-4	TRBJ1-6	CASRQQDEYNSPLHF	TGTGCCAGCAGGCAACAGGACGAATATAATTCACCCCTCCACTTT
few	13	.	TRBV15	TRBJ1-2	CATSPAANYGYTF	TGTGCCACCAGCCCAGCAGCTAACTATGGCTACACCTTC
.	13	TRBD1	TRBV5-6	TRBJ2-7	CASSMTGSYEQYF	TGTGCCAGCAGCATGACAGGGAGCTACGAGCAGTACTTC
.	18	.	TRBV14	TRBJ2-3	CASSQGPVGPYRSDTQYF	TGTGCCAGCAGCCAAGGCCCCGTGGGTCCCTATAGGAGTGATACGCAGTATTTT
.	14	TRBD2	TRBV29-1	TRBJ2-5	CSVVEREGRETQYF	TGCAGCGTTGTTGAGCGGGAGGGCCGGGAGACCCAGTACTTC
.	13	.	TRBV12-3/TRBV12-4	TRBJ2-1	CASSLTASNEQFF	TGTGCCAGCAGTTTGACAGCGTCCAATGAGCAGTTCTTC
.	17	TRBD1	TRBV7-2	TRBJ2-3	CASSLAPGQGARDTQYF	TGTGCCAGCAGCTTAGCTCCGGGCCAGGGGGCGCGGGATACGCAGTATTTT
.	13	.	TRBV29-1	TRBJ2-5	CSVEDSYQETQYF	TGCAGCGTTGAGGACTCATACCAAGAGACCCAGTACTTC
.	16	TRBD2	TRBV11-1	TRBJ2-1	CASSLMIAGFVNEQFF	TGTGCCAGCAGCTTGATGATAGCGGGGTTTGTGAATGAGCAGTTCTTC
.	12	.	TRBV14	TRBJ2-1	CASSANLDEQFF	TGTGCCAGCAGCGCGAACTTGGACGAGCAGTTCTTC
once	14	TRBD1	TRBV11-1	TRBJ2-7	CASSRSGQDHEQYF	TGTGCCAGCAGCAGGAGCGGACAGGACCACGAGCAGTACTTC
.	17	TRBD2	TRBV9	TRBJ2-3	CASSLTGLAGSTDTQYF	TGTGCCAGCAGCCTGACTGGACTAGCGGGGAGCACAGATACGCAGTATTTT
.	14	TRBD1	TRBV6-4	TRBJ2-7	CASSDGTGGKEQYF	TGTGCCAGCAGTGACGGGACAGGGGGCAAGGAGCAGTACTTC
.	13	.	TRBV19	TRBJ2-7	CASSIQVGYEQYF	TGTGCCAGTAGTATACAGGTGGGCTACGAGCAGTACTTC
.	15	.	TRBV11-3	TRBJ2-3	CASSLNARNTDTQYF	TGTGCCAGCAGCTTAAATGCCCGTAACACAGATACGCAGTATTTT
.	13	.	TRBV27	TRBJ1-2	CASSLLGGDSYTF	TGTGCCAGCAGTTTATTGGGCGGCGACAGCTACACCTTC
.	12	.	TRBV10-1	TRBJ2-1	CASSESTHEQFF	TGCGCCAGCAGTGAGTCGACACATGAGCAGTTCTTC
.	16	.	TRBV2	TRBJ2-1	CASSEPFLPLFDEQFF	TGTGCCAGCAGTGAACCCTTCCTCCCCTTATTCGATGAGCAGTTCTTC
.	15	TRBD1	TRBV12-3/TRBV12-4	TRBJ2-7	CASSLAGTGYSEQYF	TGTGCCAGCAGTTTAGCCGGGACAGGGTATTCGGAGCAGTACTTC
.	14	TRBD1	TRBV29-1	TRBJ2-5	CSVEIADRGETQYF	TGCAGCGTTGAGATCGCGGACAGGGGAGAGACCCAGTACTTC
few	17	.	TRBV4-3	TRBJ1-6	CASSQDLEAGVGSPLHF	TGCGCCAGCAGCCAAGATCTTGAGGCAGGGGTGGGCTCACCCCTCCACTTT
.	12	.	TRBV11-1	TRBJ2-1	CASSLSGNEQFF	TGTGCCAGCAGCTTATCCGGGAATGAGCAGTTCTTC
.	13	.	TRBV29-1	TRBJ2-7	CSVGEVRVDEQYF	TGCAGCGTTGGTGAAGTCAGGGTAGACGAGCAGTACTTC
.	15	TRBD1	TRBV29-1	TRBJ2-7	CSVLPGQGIGYEQYF	TGCAGCGTTCTACCGGGACAGGGCATCGGTTACGAGCAGTACTTC
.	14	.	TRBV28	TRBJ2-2	CASSFLPNTGELFF	TGTGCCAGCAGTTTCCTTCCGAACACCGGGGAGCTGTTTTTT
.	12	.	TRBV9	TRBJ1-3	CASSVGGNTIYF	TGTGCCAGCAGCGTAGGTGGAAACACCATATATTTT
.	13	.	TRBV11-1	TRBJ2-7	CASSPRAGYEQYF	TGTGCCAGCAGCCCTAGGGCCGGCTACGAGCAGTACTTC
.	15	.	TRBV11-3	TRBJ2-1	CASSLDRGVYNEQFF	TGTGCCAGCAGCTTAGATCGAGGGGTATACAATGAGCAGTTCTTC
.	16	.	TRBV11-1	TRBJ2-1	CASSGWQEGWNNEQFF	TGTGCCAGCAGCGGGTGGCAGGAGGGATGGAACAATGAGCAGTTCTTC
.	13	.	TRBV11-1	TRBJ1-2	CASSSGLNYGYTF	TGTGCCAGCAGCTCGGGACTTAACTATGGCTACACCTTC
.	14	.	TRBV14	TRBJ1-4	CASSPGHSQRKLFF	TGTGCCAGCAGCCCGGGACATTCCCAAAGGAAACTGTTTTTT
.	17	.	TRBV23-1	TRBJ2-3	CASSQSKSDASTDTQYF	TGCGCCAGCAGTCAATCAAAAAGTGACGCTAGCACAGATACGCAGTATTTT
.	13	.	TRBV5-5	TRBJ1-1	CASSLDSPPEAFF	TGTGCCAGCAGCTTGGACAGTCCCCCTGAAGCTTTCTTT
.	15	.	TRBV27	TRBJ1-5	CASSLGGTGNQPQHF	TGTGCCAGCAGTTTGGGGGGAACAGGTAATCAGCCCCAGCATTTT